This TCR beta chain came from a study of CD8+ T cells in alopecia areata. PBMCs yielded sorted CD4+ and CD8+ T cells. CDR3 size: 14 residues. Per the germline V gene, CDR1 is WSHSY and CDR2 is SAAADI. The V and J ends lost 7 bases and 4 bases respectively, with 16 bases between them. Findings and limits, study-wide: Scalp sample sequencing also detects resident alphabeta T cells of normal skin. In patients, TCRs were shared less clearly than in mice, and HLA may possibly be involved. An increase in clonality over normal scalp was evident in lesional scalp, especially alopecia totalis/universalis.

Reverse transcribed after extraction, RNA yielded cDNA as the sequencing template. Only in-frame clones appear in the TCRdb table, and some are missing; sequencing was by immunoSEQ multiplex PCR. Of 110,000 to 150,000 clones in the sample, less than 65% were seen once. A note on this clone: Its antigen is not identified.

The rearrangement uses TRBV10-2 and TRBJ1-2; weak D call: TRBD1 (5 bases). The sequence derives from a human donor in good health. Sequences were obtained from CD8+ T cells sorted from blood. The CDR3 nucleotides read TGCGCCAGCACCGAAGGGGCCCTTAGCTATGGCTACACCTTC. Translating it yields CASTEGALSYGYTF.